The rows below give T cell receptor beta chains drawn from one sample of a study of blood T cell repertoires in COVID-19. TCRdb's copy holds only in-frame clones and misses some; the assay was immunoSEQ multiplex PCR. This table holds around 190,000 clones, 86% found once. Source material: peripheral blood. These receptor sequences come from a man aged 45 to 65 with active or convalescent COVID-19. Both conserved end residues are part of each CDR3. Each record gives: clone size, V gene, J gene, CDR3 length, D gene, CDR3 DNA, CDR3 protein. D genes are given only for firm matches. The listing skips clone size in some rows; elsewhere it reads once, few, many or a size class.

clone size: NA
V gene: TRBV30
J gene: TRBJ1-5
CDR3 length: 13
D gene: TRBD1
CDR3 DNA: TGTGCCTGGGGGGGACAGGGAAATCAGCCCCAGCATTTT
CDR3 protein: CAWGGQGNQPQHF

clone size: NA
V gene: TRBV6-4
J gene: TRBJ1-1
CDR3 length: 13
D gene: NA
CDR3 DNA: TGTGCCAGCAGCGCGACAGTGGGGACTGAAGCTTTCTTT
CDR3 protein: CASSATVGTEAFF

clone size: NA
V gene: TRBV15
J gene: TRBJ1-1
CDR3 length: 15
D gene: TRBD1
CDR3 DNA: TGTGCCACCAGTCGAGGGACAGGGTTGAACACTGAAGCTTTCTTT
CDR3 protein: CATSRGTGLNTEAFF

clone size: few
V gene: TRBV9
J gene: TRBJ1-2
CDR3 length: 14
D gene: NA
CDR3 DNA: TGTGCCAGCAGCGACCACAGGGTAGACTATGGCTACACCTTC
CDR3 protein: CASSDHRVDYGYTF

clone size: NA
V gene: TRBV21-1
J gene: TRBJ1-2
CDR3 length: 14
D gene: NA
CDR3 DNA: TGTGCCAGCAGCCCTACTCACCCTCGTTATGGCTACACCTTC
CDR3 protein: CASSPTHPRYGYTF

clone size: NA
V gene: TRBV18
J gene: TRBJ2-2
CDR3 length: 14
D gene: NA
CDR3 DNA: TGTGCCAGCTCACCACCGGCGGTAGGCGGGGAGCTGTTTTTT
CDR3 protein: CASSPPAVGGELFF

clone size: few
V gene: TRBV27
J gene: TRBJ2-7
CDR3 length: 17
D gene: TRBD2
CDR3 DNA: TGTGCCAGCAGTCGAGGACAGCTAGCGGGGGACTCCTACGAGCAGTACTTC
CDR3 protein: CASSRGQLAGDSYEQYF

clone size: NA
V gene: TRBV6-5
J gene: TRBJ2-1
CDR3 length: 12
D gene: NA
CDR3 DNA: TGTGCCAGCTCCGGGCCCGGGGATGAGCAGTTCTTC
CDR3 protein: CASSGPGDEQFF

clone size: NA
V gene: TRBV7-2
J gene: TRBJ1-1
CDR3 length: 12
D gene: NA
CDR3 DNA: TGTGCCAGCAGCCTCCTCAACACTGAAGCTTTCTTT
CDR3 protein: CASSLLNTEAFF

clone size: NA
V gene: TRBV24-1
J gene: TRBJ2-3
CDR3 length: 15
D gene: NA
CDR3 DNA: TGTGCCACCAGTGATGACAGCTCTCCCACAGATACGCAGTATTTT
CDR3 protein: CATSDDSSPTDTQYF

clone size: NA
V gene: TRBV21-1
J gene: TRBJ2-7
CDR3 length: 22
D gene: NA
CDR3 DNA: TGTGCCAGCAGCACTAGGGGAAACACTACTTGTTCCGGCCCCCTTAAGGGCTACGAGCAGTACTTC
CDR3 protein: CASSTRGNTTCSGPLKGYEQYF

clone size: NA
V gene: TRBV6-5
J gene: TRBJ2-7
CDR3 length: 14
D gene: TRBD1
CDR3 DNA: TGTGCCAGCAGCACACAGGGGTCCGCCTACGAGCAGTACTTC
CDR3 protein: CASSTQGSAYEQYF

clone size: NA
V gene: TRBV7-9
J gene: TRBJ1-1
CDR3 length: 13
D gene: NA
CDR3 DNA: TGTGCCAGCAGGAGACAGGAGAACACTGAAGCTTTCTTT
CDR3 protein: CASRRQENTEAFF

clone size: NA
V gene: TRBV7-9
J gene: TRBJ2-3
CDR3 length: 13
D gene: TRBD1
CDR3 DNA: TGTGCCAGCAGCTTATTACAGGGGGATACGCAGTATTTT
CDR3 protein: CASSLLQGDTQYF

clone size: NA
V gene: TRBV7-6
J gene: TRBJ1-3
CDR3 length: 16
D gene: NA
CDR3 DNA: TGTGCCAGCAGCTTAGAAGGGCAGGGGAGTGGAAACACCATATATTTT
CDR3 protein: CASSLEGQGSGNTIYF

clone size: NA
V gene: TRBV7-3
J gene: TRBJ1-5
CDR3 length: 14
D gene: TRBD1
CDR3 DNA: TGTGCCAGCAGCCCGACAGGGGTGGGCCAGCCCCAGCATTTT
CDR3 protein: CASSPTGVGQPQHF

clone size: NA
V gene: TRBV9
J gene: TRBJ2-1
CDR3 length: 14
D gene: NA
CDR3 DNA: TGTGCCAGTTTTCGGCGGGGCCAGTGCAATGAGCAGTTCTTC
CDR3 protein: CASFRRGQCNEQFF

clone size: once
V gene: TRBV7-2
J gene: TRBJ2-5
CDR3 length: 14
D gene: NA
CDR3 DNA: TGTGCCAGCAGCGGGGGGGCCAGCATCGAGACCCAGTACTTC
CDR3 protein: CASSGGASIETQYF

clone size: NA
V gene: TRBV30
J gene: TRBJ2-7
CDR3 length: 15
D gene: NA
CDR3 DNA: TGTGCCTGGAGTGTACGTGGCGGGGCGGGCGACGAGCAGTACTTC
CDR3 protein: CAWSVRGGAGDEQYF

clone size: once
V gene: TRBV5-1
J gene: TRBJ2-5
CDR3 length: 16
D gene: NA
CDR3 DNA: TGCGCCAGCAGCTTGAATGGGGGCTTTGTTCAAGAGACCCAGTACTTC
CDR3 protein: CASSLNGGFVQETQYF

clone size: NA
V gene: TRBV6-6
J gene: TRBJ1-4
CDR3 length: 15
D gene: TRBD1
CDR3 DNA: TGTGCCAGCAGTTACGCCGGGACAGGGGATGAAAAACTGTTTTTT
CDR3 protein: CASSYAGTGDEKLFF

clone size: once
V gene: TRBV5-5
J gene: TRBJ2-5
CDR3 length: 16
D gene: TRBD2
CDR3 DNA: TGTGCCAGCAGCTCGGGACTAGCGGTATACCAAGAGACCCAGTACTTC
CDR3 protein: CASSSGLAVYQETQYF

clone size: NA
V gene: TRBV5-6
J gene: TRBJ2-1
CDR3 length: 14
D gene: NA
CDR3 DNA: TGTGCCAGCACCGTGGGGGGACCCTACAATGAGCAGTTCTTC
CDR3 protein: CASTVGGPYNEQFF

clone size: NA
V gene: TRBV5-4
J gene: TRBJ2-7
CDR3 length: 13
D gene: NA
CDR3 DNA: TGTGCCAGCAGCAAGGGACAAATCTACGAGCAGTACTTC
CDR3 protein: CASSKGQIYEQYF

clone size: NA
V gene: TRBV19
J gene: TRBJ1-2
CDR3 length: 15
D gene: NA
CDR3 DNA: TGTGCCAGTAGTTCCCCGGGATCTCAGGATTATGGCTACACCTTC
CDR3 protein: CASSSPGSQDYGYTF

clone size: NA
V gene: TRBV11-2
J gene: TRBJ2-5
CDR3 length: 14
D gene: TRBD2
CDR3 DNA: TGTGCCAGCAGCTTCCGGCTAGCGGAAGAGACCCAGTACTTC
CDR3 protein: CASSFRLAEETQYF

clone size: NA
V gene: TRBV9
J gene: TRBJ1-2
CDR3 length: 15
D gene: NA
CDR3 DNA: TGTGCCAGCAGCGTAGCCCTGGGACAAAACTATGGCTACACCTTC
CDR3 protein: CASSVALGQNYGYTF

clone size: once
V gene: TRBV7-3
J gene: TRBJ2-1
CDR3 length: 15
D gene: TRBD2
CDR3 DNA: TGTGCCAGCAGCTTAACCGGGGGGGCCGGCAATGAGCAGTTCTTC
CDR3 protein: CASSLTGGAGNEQFF

clone size: NA
V gene: TRBV4-3
J gene: TRBJ1-1
CDR3 length: 14
D gene: TRBD1
CDR3 DNA: TGCGCCAGCAGCGTCGACAGGGGGGGCACTGAAGCTTTCTTT
CDR3 protein: CASSVDRGGTEAFF